Included here is one TCR beta chain sequence, with context. Its cognate antigen is unknown. Germline lookup yields CDR1 WSHSY and CDR2 SAAADI. V shed 4 bases and J shed 1 base, with 14 bases lying between them. The CDR3 is made up of 15 amino acids. Primers for the PCR totalled 60 Vbeta and 13 Jbeta. Only in-frame clones appear in the TCRdb table, and some are missing; sequencing was by immunoSEQ multiplex PCR. The sample consists of tens of thousands of clones, 76% of them appearing once. These data are taken from a study of cytomegalovirus exposure and HLA in healthy donors. Study results and caveats: Previous analysis showed most TCR beta V segments were productive about 87% or about 30% of the time. HLA-A and HLA-B allele assignments for most subjects were reportedly predicted accurately using TCR beta sequences. The study listed around 150 cytomegalovirus-associated TCR beta chains.

The TCR sequence derives from a male donor in good health and CMV-seronegative. Sequences were obtained from PBMCs. The rearrangement uses TRBV10-2 and TRBJ2-7, with a possible D match to TRBD2 (6 bases). The CDR3 region has the DNA TGCGCCAGCAGTGGAGGCCCTCGGGGGTCCTACGAGCAGTACTTC. Encoded protein: CASSGGPRGSYEQYF.